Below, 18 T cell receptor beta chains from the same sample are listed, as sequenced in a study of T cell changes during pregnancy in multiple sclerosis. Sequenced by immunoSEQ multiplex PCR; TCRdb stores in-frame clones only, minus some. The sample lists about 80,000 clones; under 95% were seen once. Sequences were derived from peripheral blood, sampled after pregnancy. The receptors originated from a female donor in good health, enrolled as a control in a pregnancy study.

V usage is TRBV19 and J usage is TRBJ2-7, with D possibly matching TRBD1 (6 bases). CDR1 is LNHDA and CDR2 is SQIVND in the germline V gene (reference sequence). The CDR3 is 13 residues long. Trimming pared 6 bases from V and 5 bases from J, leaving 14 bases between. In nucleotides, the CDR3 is TGTGCCAGTAGGAGTCAGGGGAAGGACGAGCAGTACTTC. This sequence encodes CASRSQGKDEQYF.

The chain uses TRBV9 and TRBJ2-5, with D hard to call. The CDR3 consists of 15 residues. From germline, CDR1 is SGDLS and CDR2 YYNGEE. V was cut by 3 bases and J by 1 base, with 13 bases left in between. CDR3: CASSDSFGSQETQYF. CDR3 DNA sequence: TGTGCCAGCAGCGACTCGTTCGGGTCCCAAGAGACCCAGTACTTC. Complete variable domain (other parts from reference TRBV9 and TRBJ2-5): DSGVTQTPKHLITATGQRVTLRCSPRSGDLSVYWYQQSLDQGLQFLIQYYNGEERAKGNILERFSAQQFPDLHSELNLSSLELGDSALYFCASSDSFGSQETQYFGPGTRLLVL.

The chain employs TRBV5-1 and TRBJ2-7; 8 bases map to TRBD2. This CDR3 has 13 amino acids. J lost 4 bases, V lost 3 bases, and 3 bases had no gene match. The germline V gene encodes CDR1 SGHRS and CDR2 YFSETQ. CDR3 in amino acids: CASSSGGGYEQYF. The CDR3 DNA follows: TGCGCCAGCAGCTCGGGGGGGGGATACGAGCAGTACTTC.

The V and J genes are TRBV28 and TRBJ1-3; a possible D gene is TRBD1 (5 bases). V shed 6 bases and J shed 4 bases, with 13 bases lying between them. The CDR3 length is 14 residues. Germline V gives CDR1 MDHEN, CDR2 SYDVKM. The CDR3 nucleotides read TGTGCCAGCAGCTTGGGGGGAAAAGGAAACACCATATATTTT. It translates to CASSLGGKGNTIYF.

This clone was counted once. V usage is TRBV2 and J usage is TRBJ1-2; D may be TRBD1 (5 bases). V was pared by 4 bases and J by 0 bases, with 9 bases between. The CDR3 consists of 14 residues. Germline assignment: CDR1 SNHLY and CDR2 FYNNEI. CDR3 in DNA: TGTGCCAGCAGTGCACAGGTCTCTAACTATGGCTACACCTTC. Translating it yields CASSAQVSNYGYTF.

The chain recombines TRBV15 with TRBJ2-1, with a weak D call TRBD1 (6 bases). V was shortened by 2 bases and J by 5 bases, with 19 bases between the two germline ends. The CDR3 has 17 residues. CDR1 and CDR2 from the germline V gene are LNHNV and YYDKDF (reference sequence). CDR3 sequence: CATSRPVTRGSNNEQFF. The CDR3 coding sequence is TGTGCCACCAGCAGACCTGTGACCAGGGGATCCAACAATGAGCAGTTCTTC.

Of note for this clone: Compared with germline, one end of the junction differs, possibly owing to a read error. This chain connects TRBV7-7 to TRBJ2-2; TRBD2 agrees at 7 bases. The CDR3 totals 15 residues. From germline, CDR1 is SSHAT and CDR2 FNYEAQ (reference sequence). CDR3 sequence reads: CASSPGLANTGELFF. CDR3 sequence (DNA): TGTGCTAGCAGCCCCGGACTAGCGAACACCGGGGAGCTGTTTTTT. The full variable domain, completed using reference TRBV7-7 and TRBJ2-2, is GAGVSQSPRYKVTKRGQDVTLRCDPISSHATLYWYQQALGQGPEFLTYFNYEAQPDKSGLPSDRFSAERPEGSISTLTIQRTEQRDSAMYRCASSPGLANTGELFFGEGSRLTVL.

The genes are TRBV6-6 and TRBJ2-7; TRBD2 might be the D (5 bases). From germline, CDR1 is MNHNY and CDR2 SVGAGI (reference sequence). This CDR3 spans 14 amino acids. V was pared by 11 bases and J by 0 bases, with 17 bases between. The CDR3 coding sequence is TGTGCCCCCTCCCTCCGGGAAGTCTCCTACGAGCAGTACTTC. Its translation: CAPSLREVSYEQYF.

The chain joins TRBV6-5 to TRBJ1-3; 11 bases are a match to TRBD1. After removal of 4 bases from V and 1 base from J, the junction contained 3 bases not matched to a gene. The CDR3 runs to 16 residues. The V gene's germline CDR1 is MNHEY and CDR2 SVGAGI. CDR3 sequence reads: CASSWGQGGSGNTIYF. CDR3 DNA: TGTGCCAGCAGTTGGGGACAGGGGGGATCTGGAAACACCATATATTTT.

CDR3 protein: CASSSARPGTGVEKLFF. Written as DNA, the CDR3 is TGCGCCAGCAGCTCAGCACGCCCCGGGACAGGGGTGGAAAAACTGTTTTTT. This chain connects TRBV5-1 to TRBJ1-4, with 10 bases matching TRBD1. The CDR3 runs 17 residues. Unmatched junction bases numbered 13, after V lost 3 bases and J lost 8 bases. Germline lookup yields CDR1 SGHRS and CDR2 YFSETQ.

CDR3 in amino acids: CASSPELAIYF. The CDR3 coding sequence is TGTGCCAGTTCCCCCGAACTGGCCATATATTTT. The V call is TRBV2, the J call TRBJ1-3; D remains unclear. Germline V CDR1 and CDR2: SNHLY, FYNNEI. This CDR3 comprises 11 residues. V was cut by 9 bases and J by 11 bases, with 14 bases left in between.

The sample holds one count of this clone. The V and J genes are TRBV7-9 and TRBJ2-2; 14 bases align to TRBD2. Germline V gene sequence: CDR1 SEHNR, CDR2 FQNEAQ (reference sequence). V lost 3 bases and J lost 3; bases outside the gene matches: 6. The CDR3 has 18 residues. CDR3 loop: CASSFPGTSGGDTGELFF. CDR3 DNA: TGTGCCAGCAGCTTTCCCGGGACTAGCGGGGGCGACACCGGGGAGCTGTTTTTT.

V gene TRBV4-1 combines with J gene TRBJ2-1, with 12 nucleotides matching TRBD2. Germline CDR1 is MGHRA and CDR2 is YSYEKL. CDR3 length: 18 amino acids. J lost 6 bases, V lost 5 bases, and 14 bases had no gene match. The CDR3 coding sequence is TGCGCCAGCAGCGAAAACCTATGGAGGACTAGCGGGGCCAATGAGCAGTTCTTC. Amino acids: CASSENLWRTSGANEQFF.

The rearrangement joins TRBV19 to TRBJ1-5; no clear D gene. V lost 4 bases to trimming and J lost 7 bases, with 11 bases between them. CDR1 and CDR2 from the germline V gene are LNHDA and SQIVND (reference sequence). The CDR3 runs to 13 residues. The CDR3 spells CASSNRVNQPQHF. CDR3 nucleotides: TGTGCCAGTAGTAATCGGGTGAACCAGCCCCAGCATTTT.

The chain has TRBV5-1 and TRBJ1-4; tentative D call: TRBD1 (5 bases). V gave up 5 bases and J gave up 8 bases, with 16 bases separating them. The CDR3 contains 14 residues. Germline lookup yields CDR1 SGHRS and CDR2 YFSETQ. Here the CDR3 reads CASSLQARSEKLFF. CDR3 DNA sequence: TGCGCCAGCAGTCTACAGGCAAGGTCAGAAAAACTGTTTTTT. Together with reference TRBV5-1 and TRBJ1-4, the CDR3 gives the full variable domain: KAGVTQTPRYLIKTRGQQVTLSCSPISGHRSVSWYQQTPGQGLQFLFEYFSETQRNKGNFPGRFSGRQFSNSRSEMNVSTLELGDSALYLCASSLQARSEKLFFGSGTQLSVL.

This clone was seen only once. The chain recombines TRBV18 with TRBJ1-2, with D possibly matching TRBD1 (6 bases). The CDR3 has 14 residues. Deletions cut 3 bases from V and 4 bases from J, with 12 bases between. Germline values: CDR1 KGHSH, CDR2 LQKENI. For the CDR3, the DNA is TGTGCCAGCTCACCTACAGGGTTACTCTATGGCTACACCTTC. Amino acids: CASSPTGLLYGYTF.

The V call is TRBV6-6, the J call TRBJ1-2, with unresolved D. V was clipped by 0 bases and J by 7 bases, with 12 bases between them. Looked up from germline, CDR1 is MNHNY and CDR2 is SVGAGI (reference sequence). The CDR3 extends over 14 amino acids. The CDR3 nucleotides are TGTGCCAGCAGTTACTCGAAACCGGGGTCTGGCTACACCTTC. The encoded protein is CASSYSKPGSGYTF.

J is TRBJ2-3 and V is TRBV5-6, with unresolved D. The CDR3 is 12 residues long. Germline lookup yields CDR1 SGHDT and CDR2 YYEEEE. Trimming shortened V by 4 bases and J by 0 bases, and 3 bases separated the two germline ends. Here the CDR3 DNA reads TGTGCCAGCAGCCTTAGCACAGATACGCAGTATTTT. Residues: CASSLSTDTQYF.